The T cell receptor beta chain under discussion was sequenced for a study of response to subunit inactivated influenza vaccine. General observations from the study: With each seasonal influenza vaccination, the authors suggested, few new T cells are recruited.

TCRdb ran MiXCR on the RT-PCR reads and lists one entry per CDR3 protein. The sample gives 650,000 to 800,000 distinct CDR3 sequences, roughly 14% of which show up once; 6% to 7% is in the top ten. The CDR3 is 13 residues long. Per the germline V gene, CDR1 is KGHSH and CDR2 is LQKENI. V lost 3 bases, J lost 2 bases, and 8 bases lay in between. The table lists this clonotype with a few counts. The antigen remains unidentified. The source material was PBMCs from blood, sampled approximately 15 days before vaccination. The source of this sequence is a man aged 50-60 years who received an inactivated influenza vaccine. This chain uses TRBV18 with TRBJ2-7, with D possibly being TRBD1 (5 bases). This CDR3 is CASSPRQTYEQYF. CDR3 in DNA: TGTGCCAGCTCACCTAGACAGACCTACGAGCAGTACTTC.